This T cell receptor (beta chain) emerged from a study of blood T cell repertoires in COVID-19. About the study: Acute and convalescent COVID-19 samples came from the United States, Italy and Spain. T cells, B-cell-depleted T cells, or PBMCs supplied cDNA or gDNA.

V lost 3 bases, J lost 7 bases, and 8 bases stayed unmatched. The germline V gene encodes CDR1 SGHRS and CDR2 YFSETQ. The CDR3 is made up of 15 amino acids. In the original workflow: Estimation of nucleated cell counts was performed using reference gene primer amplification. Clones were sequenced by immunoSEQ multiplex PCR, and TCRdb holds only the in-frame ones, with some missing. V and J calls and clone size are those listed in that table; D and trimming were worked out from the DNA. Seen here are tens of thousands of clones, around 85% observed once, and the top ten hold approximately 5.5%. What was sequenced was peripheral blood. The receptor's source is an elderly man with acute or convalescent COVID-19. V is TRBV5-1 and J is TRBJ2-7; 12 bases agree with TRBD2. CDR3 sequence reads: CASSSRLAGEREQYF. The CDR3 DNA follows: TGCGCCAGCAGCTCCCGACTAGCGGGAGAGCGGGAGCAGTACTTC.